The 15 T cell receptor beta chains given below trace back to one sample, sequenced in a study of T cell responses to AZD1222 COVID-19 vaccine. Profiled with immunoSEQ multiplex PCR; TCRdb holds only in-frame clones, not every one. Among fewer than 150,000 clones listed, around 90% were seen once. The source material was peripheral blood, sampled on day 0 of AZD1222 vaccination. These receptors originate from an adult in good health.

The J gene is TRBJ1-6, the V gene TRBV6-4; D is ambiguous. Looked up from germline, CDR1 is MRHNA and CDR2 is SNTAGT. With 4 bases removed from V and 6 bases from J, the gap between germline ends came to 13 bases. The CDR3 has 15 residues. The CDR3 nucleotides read TGTGCCAGCAGTGCCACCACCGAGCCTAATTCACCCCTCCACTTT. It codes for CASSATTEPNSPLHF.

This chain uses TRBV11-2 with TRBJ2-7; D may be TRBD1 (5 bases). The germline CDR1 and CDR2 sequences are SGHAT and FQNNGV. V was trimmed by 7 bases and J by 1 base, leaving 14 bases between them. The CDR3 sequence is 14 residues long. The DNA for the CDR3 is TGTGCCAGCACCGTGGGGCGGTTATCCTACGAGCAGTACTTC. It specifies CASTVGRLSYEQYF.

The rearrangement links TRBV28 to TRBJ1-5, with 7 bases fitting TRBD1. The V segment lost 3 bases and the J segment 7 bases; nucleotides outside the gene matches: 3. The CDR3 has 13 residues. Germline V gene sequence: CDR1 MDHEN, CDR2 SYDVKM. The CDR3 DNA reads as TGTGCCAGCAGTTTCAGGGGGGGCCAGCCCCAGCATTTT. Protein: CASSFRGGQPQHF. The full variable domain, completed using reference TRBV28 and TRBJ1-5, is DVKVTQSSRYLVKRTGEKVFLECVQDMDHENMFWYRQDPGLGLRLIYFSYDVKMKEKGDIPEGYSVSREKKERFSLILESASTNQTSMYLCASSFRGGQPQHFGDGTRLSIL.

The CDR3 is CASTPRGLLTEAFF. The CDR3 bases are TGTGCCAGTACCCCGCGGGGGCTACTCACTGAAGCTTTCTTT. This chain connects TRBV19 to TRBJ1-1; D possibly corresponds to TRBD1 (6 bases). The V gene's germline CDR1 is LNHDA and CDR2 SQIVND (reference sequence). This CDR3 has 14 amino acids. Trimming cost V 7 bases and J 4 bases, with 16 bases left between them. Full variable domain (outside the CDR3, taken from reference TRBV19 and TRBJ1-1): DGGITQSPKYLFRKEGQNVTLSCEQNLNHDAMYWYRQDPGQGLRLIYYSQIVNDFQKGDIAEGYSVSREKKESFPLTVTSAQKNPTAFYLCASTPRGLLTEAFFGQGTRLTVV.

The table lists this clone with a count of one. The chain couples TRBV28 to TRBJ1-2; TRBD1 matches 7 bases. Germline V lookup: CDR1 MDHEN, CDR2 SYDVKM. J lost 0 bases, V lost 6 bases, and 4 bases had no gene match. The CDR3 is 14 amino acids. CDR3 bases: TGTGCCAGCAGATCAGGGGGGACTAACTATGGCTACACCTTC. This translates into CASRSGGTNYGYTF.

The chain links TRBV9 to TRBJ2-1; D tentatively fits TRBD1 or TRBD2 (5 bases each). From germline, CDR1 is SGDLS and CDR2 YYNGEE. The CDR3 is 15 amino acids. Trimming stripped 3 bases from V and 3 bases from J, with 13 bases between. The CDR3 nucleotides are TGTGCCAGCAGCGCCGCCGGGACCGACTACAATGAGCAGTTCTTC. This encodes CASSAAGTDYNEQFF. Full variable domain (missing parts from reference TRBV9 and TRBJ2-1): DSGVTQTPKHLITATGQRVTLRCSPRSGDLSVYWYQQSLDQGLQFLIQYYNGEERAKGNILERFSAQQFPDLHSELNLSSLELGDSALYFCASSAAGTDYNEQFFGPGTRLTVL.

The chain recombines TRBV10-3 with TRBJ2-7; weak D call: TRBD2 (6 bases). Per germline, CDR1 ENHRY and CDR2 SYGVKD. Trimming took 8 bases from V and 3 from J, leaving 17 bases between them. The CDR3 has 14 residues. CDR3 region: CAIGGSRELYEQYF. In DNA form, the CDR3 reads TGTGCCATCGGAGGCTCGCGGGAACTCTACGAGCAGTACTTC.

The DNA of the CDR3 is TGTGCCAGCTCACCGGCTAGCGGGGGTGCCACCGGGGAGCTGTTTTTT. Residues: CASSPASGGATGELFF. The rearrangement uses TRBV18 and TRBJ2-2, with 10 bases matching TRBD2. V shed 3 bases, J shed 4 bases, and the junction held 5 bases outside the gene matches. The CDR3 extends over 16 amino acids. CDR1 is KGHSH, CDR2 LQKENI, per germline.

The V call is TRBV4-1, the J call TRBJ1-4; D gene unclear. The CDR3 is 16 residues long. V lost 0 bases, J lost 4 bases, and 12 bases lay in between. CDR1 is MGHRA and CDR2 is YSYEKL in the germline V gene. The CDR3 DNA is TGCGCCAGCAGCCAAGACGTGTCTTATCTTAATGAAAAACTGTTTTTT. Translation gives CASSQDVSYLNEKLFF.

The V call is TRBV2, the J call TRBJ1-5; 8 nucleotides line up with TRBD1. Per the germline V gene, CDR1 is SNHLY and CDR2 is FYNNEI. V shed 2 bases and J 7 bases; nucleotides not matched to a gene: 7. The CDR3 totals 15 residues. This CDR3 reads CASSESNRGGQPQHF. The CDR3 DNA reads TGTGCCAGCAGTGAATCCAACAGGGGGGGACAGCCCCAGCATTTT.

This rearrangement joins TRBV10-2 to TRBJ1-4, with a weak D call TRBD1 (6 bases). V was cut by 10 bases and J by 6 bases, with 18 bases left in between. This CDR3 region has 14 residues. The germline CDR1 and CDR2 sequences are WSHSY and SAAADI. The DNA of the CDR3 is TGCGCCACCCGGGGGGCTCGCATGGATGAAAAACTGTTTTTT. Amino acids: CATRGARMDEKLFF.

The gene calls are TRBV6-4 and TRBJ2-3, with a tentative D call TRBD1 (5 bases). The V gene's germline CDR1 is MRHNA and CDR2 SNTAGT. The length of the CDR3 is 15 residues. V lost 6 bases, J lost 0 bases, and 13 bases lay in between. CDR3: CASRSQAASTDTQYF. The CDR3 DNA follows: TGTGCCAGCAGATCACAGGCTGCAAGCACAGATACGCAGTATTTT.

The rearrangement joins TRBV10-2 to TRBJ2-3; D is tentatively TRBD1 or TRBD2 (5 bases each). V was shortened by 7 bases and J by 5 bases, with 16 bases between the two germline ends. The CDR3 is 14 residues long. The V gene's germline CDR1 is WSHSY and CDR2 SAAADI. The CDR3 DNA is TGCGCCAGCACTCCGGGGCTCATGGGAGATACGCAGTATTTT. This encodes CASTPGLMGDTQYF.

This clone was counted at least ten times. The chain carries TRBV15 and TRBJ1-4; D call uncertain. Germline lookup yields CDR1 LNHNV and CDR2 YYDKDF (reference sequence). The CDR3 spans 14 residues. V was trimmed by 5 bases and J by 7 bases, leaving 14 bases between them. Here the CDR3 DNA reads TGTGCCACCAGCGAAACGCACGGAGCTGAAAAACTGTTTTTT. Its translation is CATSETHGAEKLFF.

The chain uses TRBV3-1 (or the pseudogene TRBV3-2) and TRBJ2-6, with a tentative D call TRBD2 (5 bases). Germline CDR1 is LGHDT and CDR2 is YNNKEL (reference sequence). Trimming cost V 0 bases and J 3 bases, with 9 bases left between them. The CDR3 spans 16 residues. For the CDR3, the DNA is TGTGCCAGCAGCCAAGAGGGCGGACTTGGGGCCAACGTCCTGACTTTC. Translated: CASSQEGGLGANVLTF.